This T cell receptor beta chain was retrieved from a study of Ad26.COV2.S vaccination and SARS-CoV-2 variants. On the study more broadly: The COV1001 Ad26.COV2.S trial arm included the donor. The vaccine Ad26.COV2.S was put into the muscle once, or twice with 56 days between.

Treatment meaning: 15 to 20 received Ad26.COV2.S at low or high dose, single or two shots; several received placebo; per-sample allocation not given. It was on day 63 after the first vaccine or placebo injection that samples were taken. Assay: immunoSEQ multiplex PCR; the TCRdb copy retains only in-frame clones and omits some. Seen here are about 440,000 clones, 90% observed once, and the top ten hold approximately 4.3%. Study results and limitations: Considerable breadth of spike-specific CD8+ and CD4+ T cell responses has reportedly been documented following vaccination.

The V end was cut by 6 bases, the J end by 2 bases, with 11 bases between. This CDR3 is 14 amino acids long. Looked up from germline, CDR1 is SNHLY and CDR2 is FYNNEI. Concerning this clone: Its specificity is unknown.

This TCR derives from a person aged 18-65 years who received the Ad26.COV2.S COVID-19 vaccine or a placebo. The specimen was peripheral blood, collected in a trial of Ad26.COV2.S vaccine versus placebo. This chain links TRBV2 with TRBJ1-3; D perhaps matches TRBD1 (6 bases). CDR3 DNA sequence: TGTGCCAGCAGAGCTACAGGGCCTGGAAACACCATATATTTT. Encoded protein: CASRATGPGNTIYF. The complete variable domain, with remaining parts taken from reference TRBV2 and TRBJ1-3, reads EPEVTQTPSHQVTQMGQEVILRCVPISNHLYFYWYRQILGQKVEFLVSFYNNEISEKSEIFDDQFSVERPDGSNFTLKIRSTKLEDSAMYFCASRATGPGNTIYFGEGSWLTVV.